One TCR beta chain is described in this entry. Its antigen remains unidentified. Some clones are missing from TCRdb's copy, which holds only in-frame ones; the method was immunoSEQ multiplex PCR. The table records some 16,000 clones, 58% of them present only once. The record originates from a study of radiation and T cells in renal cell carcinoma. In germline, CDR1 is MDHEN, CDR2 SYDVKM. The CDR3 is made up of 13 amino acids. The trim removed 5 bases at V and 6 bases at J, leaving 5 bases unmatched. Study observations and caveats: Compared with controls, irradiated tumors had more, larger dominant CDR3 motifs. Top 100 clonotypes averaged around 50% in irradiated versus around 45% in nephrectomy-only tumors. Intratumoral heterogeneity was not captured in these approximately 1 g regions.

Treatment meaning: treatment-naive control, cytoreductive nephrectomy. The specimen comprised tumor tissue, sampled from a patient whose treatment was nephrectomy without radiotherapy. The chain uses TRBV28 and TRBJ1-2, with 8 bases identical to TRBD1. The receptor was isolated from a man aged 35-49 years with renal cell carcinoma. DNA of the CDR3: TGTGCCAGCAGTCGGGGACAGGAAAATGGCTACACCTTC. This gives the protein CASSRGQENGYTF.